Listed below are T cell receptor beta chains from one sample, sequenced in a study of cytomegalovirus exposure and HLA in healthy donors. Produced via immunoSEQ multiplex PCR; TCRdb's table is partial and in-frame only. The sample includes about 140,000 clones, 70% to 85% of them seen just once. Specimen: PBMCs. The receptors derive from a man aged 40-49 years in good health and CMV-seropositive. The CDR3 runs from the conserved cysteine through the conserved F or W. D genes are given only for firm matches. The size entry is marked missing in some rows and otherwise reads once, few, many or a size class.

J	size	length	D	V	CDR3
TRBJ1-5	.	15	.	TRBV7-8	CASSEHRQGNQPQHF
TRBJ2-7	.	11	.	TRBV30	CAWSDSYEQYF
TRBJ2-5	.	14	TRBD1	TRBV5-1	CASSQERTGETQYF
TRBJ2-7	few	17	TRBD2	TRBV10-3	CAISATSGGNVIREQYF
TRBJ2-3	.	17	.	TRBV5-4	CASSSPTEGRNTDTQYF
TRBJ1-5	.	13	.	TRBV7-9	CASQTDSNQPQHF
TRBJ2-3	.	16	TRBD2	TRBV30	CAWSVGNSGGVDTQYF
TRBJ2-7	.	12	.	TRBV7-9	CSSSPGNYEQYF
TRBJ1-2	.	11	.	TRBV30	CAWSRGDGYTF
TRBJ2-5	.	16	TRBD1	TRBV7-9	CASSPRRTGGEETQYF
TRBJ2-7	.	13	TRBD2	TRBV30	CAWSGGVPSLQYF
TRBJ2-4	.	13	.	TRBV6-6	CAITQAGQNIQYF
TRBJ1-2	.	12	.	TRBV7-2	CASSQTGTGYTF
TRBJ2-3	.	15	TRBD2	TRBV27	CAEGGTSENPDTQYF
TRBJ2-2	.	16	TRBD1	TRBV27	CASSSLTGGSTGELFF
TRBJ1-2	.	15	.	TRBV5-4	CASSLPGQSLYGYTF
TRBJ2-2	.	16	TRBD1	TRBV5-6	CASSPFRDRGTGELFF
TRBJ2-5	.	13	TRBD2	TRBV10-1	CASSTDGGETQYF
TRBJ2-2	.	16	.	TRBV5-4	CASSLLGLRNTGELFF
TRBJ1-1	.	14	TRBD1	TRBV5-6	CASSGLTGGGVAFF
TRBJ1-3	.	15	.	TRBV5-8	CASSLSGGSGNTIYF
TRBJ1-4	.	14	.	TRBV5-6	CASSGRTVNEKLFF
TRBJ2-1	.	15	TRBD2	TRBV2	CASSVTSGAYNEQFF
TRBJ2-5	.	11	.	TRBV20-1	CSARAETAQYF
TRBJ2-1	once	15	TRBD2	TRBV7-3	CASSSGTSGYTEQFF
TRBJ2-5	.	15	.	TRBV10-3	CAISESGLEKGTQYF
TRBJ1-5	.	14	TRBD1	TRBV28	CASSRTGSNQPQHF
TRBJ2-4	.	14	TRBD1	TRBV18	CASSPRQGGNIQYF
TRBJ1-4	few	14	TRBD1	TRBV6-5	CASSYAGQGGKLFF
TRBJ2-7	.	14	.	TRBV6-6	CASRLTGYSYEQYF
TRBJ2-2	.	15	.	TRBV6-5	CASSYSGVGTGELFF
TRBJ1-3	.	15	.	TRBV14	CASSVLAGYGNTIYF
TRBJ1-4	.	15	.	TRBV6-1	CASSLLRTTNEKLFF
TRBJ1-1	.	14	.	TRBV9	CASSVVRGNTEAFF
TRBJ2-3	.	17	TRBD2	TRBV4-3	CASSHSPGLAGGVTQYF
TRBJ2-1	.	15	.	TRBV19	CASTPHRDFDNEQFF
TRBJ2-7	.	11	.	TRBV30	CAWSLRSEQYF
TRBJ1-2	.	14	.	TRBV7-2	CASRDRRTNYGYTF
TRBJ1-1	.	15	TRBD1	TRBV6-6	CASSTSQGAVAEAFF
TRBJ2-1	.	15	.	TRBV11-2	CASSLGPEGYNEQFF
TRBJ1-1	.	13	.	TRBV25-1	CASSRQTNTEAFF
TRBJ2-7	.	13	TRBD2	TRBV10-2	CASKGLAGGEQYF
TRBJ2-7	.	13	.	TRBV7-8	CASSLKQDYEQYF
TRBJ2-1	.	15	TRBD2	TRBV7-8	CASSLALAGVDEQFF
TRBJ2-1	.	14	.	TRBV7-9	CASSRAQGGNEQFF
TRBJ2-3	once	13	.	TRBV5-1	CASTWGVGDTQYF
TRBJ2-7	.	14	.	TRBV7-6	CASSLGSGSYEQYF
TRBJ1-2	.	13	TRBD1	TRBV27	CASRSTGNYGYTF
TRBJ1-2	.	13	.	TRBV10-3	CAISFGGGYGYTF
TRBJ2-3	.	14	.	TRBV4-3	CASSPTINPHTQYF
TRBJ2-4	few	14	.	TRBV19	CASSISGQSGIQYF
TRBJ1-5	.	14	TRBD1	TRBV5-1	CASSTTGGPQPQHF
TRBJ1-1	.	15	TRBD1	TRBV5-4	CASTVKTGWDTEAFF
TRBJ1-2	.	14	.	TRBV6-5	CASSSDGRFYGYTF
TRBJ2-1	.	17	TRBD2	TRBV2	CASSAWGLGQGYNEQFF
TRBJ2-2	once	14	.	TRBV29-1	CSVEVLTPGGELFF
TRBJ1-2	.	16	TRBD1	TRBV30	CAWSAQDRAFNYGYTF
TRBJ2-7	few	14	.	TRBV6-5	CASSRARGSYEQYF